These 5 T cell receptor beta chains originate from one sample sequenced in a study of T cell responses to AZD1222 COVID-19 vaccine. The data were produced by immunoSEQ multiplex PCR, yet TCRdb's version contains in-frame clones alone and is incomplete. The table includes about 130,000 clones, approximately 85% detected once. The sequenced sample was peripheral blood, obtained 28 days after the second AZD1222 dose. Receptors were obtained from an adult who received the AZD1222 COVID-19 vaccine.

The chain is built from TRBV14 and TRBJ1-1; D unresolved. The V gene lost 4 bases and the J gene lost 0 bases, with 6 bases spanning the gap. Per the germline V gene, CDR1 is SGHDN and CDR2 is FVKESK. The CDR3 has 13 residues. CDR3 bases: TGTGCCAGCAGCCCTCGGATGAACACTGAAGCTTTCTTT. Its translation is CASSPRMNTEAFF.

This chain connects TRBV5-1 to TRBJ1-6; tentatively, D is TRBD1 (5 bases). This CDR3 has 15 amino acids. Trimming left V 4 bases short and J 6 bases short, with 14 bases between. In germline, CDR1 is SGHRS, CDR2 YFSETQ. The CDR3 bases are TGCGCCAGCAGCGTCCTTGGGGGTCTTAATTCACCCCTCCACTTT. Translation gives CASSVLGGLNSPLHF.

This chain links TRBV6-5 with TRBJ1-6; D unclear. This CDR3 is 15 amino acids long. CDR1 and CDR2 (germline): MNHEY, SVGAGI. The V end lost 2 bases, the J end lost 6 bases, and 11 bases lay between the germline ends. DNA of the CDR3: TGTGCCAGCAGTTACCGCCCGAACACTAATTCACCCCTCCACTTT. Protein sequence: CASSYRPNTNSPLHF.

This sequence joins TRBV18 and TRBJ1-6, with D unresolved. Trimming shortened V by 4 bases and J by 5 bases, and 12 bases separated the two germline ends. The germline gives CDR1 KGHSH, CDR2 LQKENI. The CDR3 has 15 residues. In DNA form, the CDR3 reads TGTGCCAGCTCACGAGCTTCGGGGAATAATTCACCCCTCCACTTT. It encodes CASSRASGNNSPLHF.

The table lists this clone with a count of one. The chain couples TRBV6-2 or TRBV6-3 to TRBJ2-7; maybe TRBD1 (6 bases). With 0 bases removed from V and 3 bases from J, the gap between germline ends came to 12 bases. This CDR3 spans 15 amino acids. Germline assignment: CDR1 MNHEY and CDR2 SVGEGT. CDR3 nucleotides: TGTGCCAGCAGTTACTCGAGGACAGCCCACTACGAGCAGTACTTC. It is translated as CASSYSRTAHYEQYF.